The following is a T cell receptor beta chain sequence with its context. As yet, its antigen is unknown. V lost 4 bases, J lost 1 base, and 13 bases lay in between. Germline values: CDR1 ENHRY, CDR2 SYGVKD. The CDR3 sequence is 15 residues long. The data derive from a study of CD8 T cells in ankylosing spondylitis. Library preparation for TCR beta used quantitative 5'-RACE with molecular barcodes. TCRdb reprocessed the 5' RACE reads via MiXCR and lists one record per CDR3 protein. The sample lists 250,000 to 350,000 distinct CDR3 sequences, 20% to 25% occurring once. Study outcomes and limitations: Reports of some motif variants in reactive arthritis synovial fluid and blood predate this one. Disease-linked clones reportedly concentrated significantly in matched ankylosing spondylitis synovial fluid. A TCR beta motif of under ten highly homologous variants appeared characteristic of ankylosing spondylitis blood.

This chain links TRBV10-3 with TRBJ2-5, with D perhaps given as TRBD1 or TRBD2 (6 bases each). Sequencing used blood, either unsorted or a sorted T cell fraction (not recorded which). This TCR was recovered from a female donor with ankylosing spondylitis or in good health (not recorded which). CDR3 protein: CAISAGSGAQETQYF. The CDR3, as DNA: TGTGCCATCAGTGCGGGGTCGGGGGCCCAAGAGACCCAGTACTTC.